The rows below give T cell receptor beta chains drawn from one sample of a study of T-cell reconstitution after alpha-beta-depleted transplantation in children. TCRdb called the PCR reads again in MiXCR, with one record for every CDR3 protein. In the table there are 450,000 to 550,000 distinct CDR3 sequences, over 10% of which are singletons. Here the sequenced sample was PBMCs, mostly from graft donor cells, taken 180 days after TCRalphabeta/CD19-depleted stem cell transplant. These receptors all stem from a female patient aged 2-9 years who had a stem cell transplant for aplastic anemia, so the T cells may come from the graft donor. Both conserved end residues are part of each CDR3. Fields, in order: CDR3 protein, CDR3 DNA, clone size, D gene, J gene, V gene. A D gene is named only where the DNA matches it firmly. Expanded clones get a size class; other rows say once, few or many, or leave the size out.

CDR3: CSVEEKRGRETQYF
DNA: TGCAGCGTTGAAGAAAAGAGGGGGCGCGAGACCCAGTACTTC
size: -
D: TRBD1
J: TRBJ2-5
V: TRBV29-1

CDR3: CASSRRQKSSYNEQFF
DNA: TGTGCCAGCAGCAGAAGACAGAAGAGCTCCTACAATGAGCAGTTCTTC
size: few
D: -
J: TRBJ2-1
V: TRBV7-2

CDR3: CASSPGTRLRTQYF
DNA: TGTGCCAGCAGCCCAGGGACAAGGCTTAGGACCCAGTACTTC
size: -
D: -
J: TRBJ2-5
V: TRBV7-2

CDR3: CASSRVIGREFGETQYF
DNA: TGTGCCAGCAGCCGAGTAATCGGGCGGGAGTTCGGGGAGACCCAGTACTTC
size: -
D: TRBD2
J: TRBJ2-5
V: TRBV11-2

CDR3: CASSFLIWAQGHNQPQHF
DNA: TGTGCCAGCAGTTTCCTCATTTGGGCACAGGGCCACAATCAGCCCCAGCATTTT
size: -
D: -
J: TRBJ1-5
V: TRBV28

CDR3: CASSTPGLAGVNVTQYF
DNA: TGCGCCAGCAGCACCCCGGGACTAGCGGGAGTAAATGTGACCCAGTACTTC
size: -
D: TRBD2
J: TRBJ2-5
V: TRBV5-1

CDR3: CSVERTAKETQYF
DNA: TGCAGCGTTGAAAGGACAGCTAAAGAGACCCAGTACTTC
size: many
D: -
J: TRBJ2-5
V: TRBV29-1

CDR3: CASSSPMRRGDQPQHF
DNA: TGTGCCAGCAGTTCCCCCATGCGTAGGGGGGATCAGCCCCAGCATTTT
size: many
D: -
J: TRBJ1-5
V: TRBV28

CDR3: CASSLGGTAIFNSPLHF
DNA: TGTGCCAGCAGTTTAGGAGGAACAGCAATTTTCAATTCACCCCTCCACTTT
size: few
D: -
J: TRBJ1-6
V: TRBV12-3/TRBV12-4

CDR3: CSVESTGTPGGYTF
DNA: TGCAGCGTTGAATCCACCGGGACCCCCGGTGGCTACACCTTC
size: few
D: -
J: TRBJ1-2
V: TRBV29-1

CDR3: CATSRDGLGTRYNEQFF
DNA: TGTGCCACCAGCAGAGATGGATTGGGGACTAGGTACAATGAGCAGTTCTTC
size: -
D: TRBD2
J: TRBJ2-1
V: TRBV15

CDR3: CSARERDGSYNEQFF
DNA: TGCAGTGCGAGAGAGCGGGACGGCTCCTACAATGAGCAGTTCTTC
size: -
D: TRBD2
J: TRBJ2-1
V: TRBV20-1

CDR3: CASSWASPLTQYF
DNA: TGTGCCAGCAGTTGGGCTAGCCCTTTAACGCAGTATTTT
size: -
D: -
J: TRBJ2-3
V: TRBV28

CDR3: CASSADPGGENEQFF
DNA: TGTGCCAGCAGCGCCGACCCAGGGGGCGAGAATGAGCAGTTCTTC
size: -
D: TRBD1
J: TRBJ2-1
V: TRBV7-2

CDR3: CASSFSGGPDTQYF
DNA: TGTGCCAGCAGCTTCTCCGGGGGCCCAGATACGCAGTATTTT
size: -
D: -
J: TRBJ2-3
V: TRBV5-5

CDR3: CSGVAEAISYNEQFF
DNA: TGCAGTGGGGTAGCGGAGGCGATCTCCTACAATGAGCAGTTCTTC
size: many
D: -
J: TRBJ2-1
V: TRBV20-1

CDR3: CSARGADQETQYF
DNA: TGCAGTGCTAGGGGGGCGGACCAAGAGACCCAGTACTTC
size: many
D: -
J: TRBJ2-5
V: TRBV20-1

CDR3: CATSRPRGQETQYF
DNA: TGTGCCACCAGCAGGCCGCGGGGCCAAGAGACCCAGTACTTC
size: -
D: -
J: TRBJ2-5
V: TRBV15

CDR3: CASSLAWRAGGVSYEQYF
DNA: TGCGCCAGCAGCTTGGCCTGGAGAGCGGGAGGAGTATCCTACGAGCAGTACTTC
size: -
D: TRBD2
J: TRBJ2-7
V: TRBV5-1

CDR3: CASSPVGENTEAFF
DNA: TGTGCCAGCAGCCCGGTGGGGGAGAACACTGAAGCTTTCTTT
size: -
D: -
J: TRBJ1-1
V: TRBV7-7

CDR3: CASSRHGQGVGQGGETQYF
DNA: TGTGCCAGCAGTCGACATGGACAGGGGGTAGGCCAGGGAGGAGAGACCCAGTACTTC
size: -
D: TRBD1
J: TRBJ2-5
V: TRBV28

CDR3: CSASTGRAYEQYF
DNA: TGCAGTGCTAGCACAGGGAGGGCCTACGAGCAGTACTTC
size: few
D: -
J: TRBJ2-7
V: TRBV20-1

CDR3: CASSQAWAGRNEKLFF
DNA: TGTGCCAGCAGCCAAGCGTGGGCAGGACGTAATGAAAAACTGTTTTTT
size: few
D: -
J: TRBJ1-4
V: TRBV3-1

CDR3: CASSLPGLAAPNGDTQYF
DNA: TGTGCCAGCAGCCTCCCGGGACTAGCGGCCCCCAACGGAGATACGCAGTATTTT
size: -
D: TRBD2
J: TRBJ2-3
V: TRBV11-2

CDR3: CASTPRDNEQFF
DNA: TGTGCCAGCACCCCCCGGGACAATGAGCAGTTCTTC
size: -
D: -
J: TRBJ2-1
V: TRBV12-3/TRBV12-4

CDR3: CANSEGVIAGGQETQYF
DNA: TGTGCCAACAGTGAGGGGGTGATAGCGGGAGGCCAAGAGACCCAGTACTTC
size: -
D: TRBD2
J: TRBJ2-5
V: TRBV25-1

CDR3: CASSQESGSYNEQFF
DNA: TGCGCCAGCAGCCAAGAGAGCGGATCCTACAATGAGCAGTTCTTC
size: -
D: -
J: TRBJ2-1
V: TRBV4-3

CDR3: CASSRKRPGQGSSGANVLTF
DNA: TGTGCCAGCAGCCGAAAGAGACCGGGACAGGGGAGCTCTGGGGCCAACGTCCTGACTTTC
size: -
D: TRBD1
J: TRBJ2-6
V: TRBV4-2

CDR3: CASSLRLGTGSLEQYF
DNA: TGTGCCAGCAGCCTCCGACTCGGGACAGGGAGCCTCGAGCAGTACTTC
size: few
D: TRBD1
J: TRBJ2-7
V: TRBV7-8

CDR3: CSVHHRVGYGYTF
DNA: TGCAGCGTCCACCACAGGGTGGGCTATGGCTACACCTTC
size: -
D: -
J: TRBJ1-2
V: TRBV29-1

CDR3: CASTYQFGYTF
DNA: TGTGCCAGCACCTACCAGTTTGGCTACACCTTC
size: -
D: -
J: TRBJ1-2
V: TRBV7-9

CDR3: CASKARDTRTDTQYF
DNA: TGTGCCAGCAAGGCCCGGGACACACGCACAGATACGCAGTATTTT
size: many
D: -
J: TRBJ2-3
V: TRBV27

CDR3: CASSFAPGQGTTEAFF
DNA: TGTGCCAGCAGTTTTGCTCCGGGACAGGGGACCACTGAAGCTTTCTTT
size: few
D: TRBD1
J: TRBJ1-1
V: TRBV5-8

CDR3: CASSLVGDDQHF
DNA: TGTGCCAGCAGCTTAGTAGGCGATGACCAGCATTTT
size: few
D: -
J: TRBJ1-5
V: TRBV7-8

CDR3: CASRTRNEQFF
DNA: TGTGCCAGCAGAACACGCAATGAGCAGTTCTTC
size: few
D: -
J: TRBJ2-1
V: TRBV12-3/TRBV12-4

CDR3: CSVRREPTDTQYF
DNA: TGCAGCGTTCGACGGGAGCCCACAGATACGCAGTATTTT
size: few
D: -
J: TRBJ2-3
V: TRBV29-1

CDR3: CASSPKVTGELFF
DNA: TGTGCCAGCAGCCCGAAGGTCACCGGGGAGCTGTTTTTT
size: few
D: -
J: TRBJ2-2
V: TRBV7-2

CDR3: CASSLSRGGSGANVLTF
DNA: TGTGCCAGCAGTCTTTCCCGAGGGGGGTCTGGGGCCAACGTCCTGACTTTC
size: -
D: -
J: TRBJ2-6
V: TRBV7-2

CDR3: CASSSGQPGNTIYF
DNA: TGTGCCAGCAGCTCGGGACAGCCTGGAAACACCATATATTTT
size: few
D: TRBD1
J: TRBJ1-3
V: TRBV12-3/TRBV12-4

CDR3: CASSQEELTYNEQFF
DNA: TGTGCCAGCAGCCAAGAGGAATTAACCTACAATGAGCAGTTCTTC
size: few
D: -
J: TRBJ2-1
V: TRBV4-2

CDR3: CASSQRLYNEQFF
DNA: TGTGCCAGCAGCCAAAGGTTATACAATGAGCAGTTCTTC
size: few
D: -
J: TRBJ2-1
V: TRBV4-2

CDR3: CASSYRPYQETQYF
DNA: TGTGCCAGCAGTTACCGGCCATACCAAGAGACCCAGTACTTC
size: many
D: -
J: TRBJ2-5
V: TRBV6-2/TRBV6-3

CDR3: CASSSRGHFTTANF
DNA: TGTGCCAGCAGTTCCCGCGGACATTTCACGACCGCGAACTTC
size: -
D: -
J: TRBJ2-4
V: TRBV6-2/TRBV6-3

CDR3: CASSSYPGLGSNEQFF
DNA: TGTGCCAGCAGCTCGTACCCCGGACTAGGCTCAAATGAGCAGTTCTTC
size: few
D: TRBD2
J: TRBJ2-1
V: TRBV7-7

CDR3: CASSRDKLAAPGGETQYF
DNA: TGCGCCAGCAGCCGCGACAAACTAGCGGCCCCTGGGGGGGAGACCCAGTACTTC
size: few
D: TRBD2
J: TRBJ2-5
V: TRBV5-1

CDR3: CATHFGGEAFF
DNA: TGTGCCACTCATTTCGGAGGTGAAGCTTTCTTT
size: -
D: -
J: TRBJ1-1
V: TRBV27

CDR3: CASSRNRGRETQYF
DNA: TGTGCCAGCAGTCGAAACAGGGGGCGGGAGACCCAGTACTTC
size: -
D: TRBD1
J: TRBJ2-5
V: TRBV6-1

CDR3: CASSSSAGETQYF
DNA: TGTGCCAGCAGCTCCTCAGCCGGGGAGACCCAGTACTTC
size: many
D: -
J: TRBJ2-5
V: TRBV7-3

CDR3: CASSLAHYLQVYEQYF
DNA: TGTGCCAGCAGTTTAGCACATTACCTACAGGTGTACGAGCAGTACTTC
size: -
D: -
J: TRBJ2-7
V: TRBV12-3/TRBV12-4

CDR3: CASSQDRLAEETQYF
DNA: TGCGCCAGCAGCCAAGATAGACTAGCGGAAGAGACCCAGTACTTC
size: many
D: TRBD2
J: TRBJ2-5
V: TRBV4-3

CDR3: CASSELSGRPYNEQFF
DNA: TGTGCCAGCAGCGAACTGAGCGGGAGGCCCTACAATGAGCAGTTCTTC
size: many
D: TRBD2
J: TRBJ2-1
V: TRBV7-2

CDR3: CSASIPTALNEKLFF
DNA: TGCAGTGCTAGTATCCCGACAGCTCTTAATGAAAAACTGTTTTTT
size: few
D: -
J: TRBJ1-4
V: TRBV20-1

CDR3: CSARGPGQGKFHGYTF
DNA: TGCAGTGCTAGAGGGCCGGGGCAGGGGAAATTCCATGGCTACACCTTC
size: -
D: -
J: TRBJ1-2
V: TRBV20-1

CDR3: CSAGSGGAESFF
DNA: TGCAGCGCCGGCTCAGGGGGAGCTGAATCTTTCTTT
size: -
D: TRBD1
J: TRBJ1-1
V: TRBV29-1